This T cell receptor beta chain is drawn from a study of blood T cell repertoires in COVID-19. About the research overall: Samples taken during acute and convalescent COVID-19 were collected in the United States, Italy and Spain. Sources were T cells, B-cell-depleted T cells, or PBMCs; the material itself was cDNA or gDNA.

In the authors' methods: By means of reference gene primer amplification, nucleated cell counts were estimated. The data were produced by immunoSEQ multiplex PCR, yet TCRdb's version contains in-frame clones alone and is incomplete. V, J and clone size are those of that table, while D and trimming were read from the DNA. The data show roughly 170,000 clones, around four fifths seen once. The sequenced sample was peripheral blood. The sequence was obtained from a man between 35 and 55 years old who had recovered from COVID-19.

The CDR3: CASSFGQEGYTF. The CDR3 coding sequence is TGTGCCAGCAGCTTTGGACAAGAGGGCTACACCTTC. This sequence joins TRBV11-3 and TRBJ1-2; tentatively, D is TRBD1 (5 bases). Trimming pared 3 bases from V and 8 bases from J, leaving 10 bases between. Germline V CDR1 and CDR2: SGHNT, YENEEA. The CDR3 runs 12 residues.